This TCR beta chain was retrieved from a study of T cells after yellow fever vaccination. The overall study: Preparation used SMART-Seq v4 Ultra Low Input for the low-cell-number fractions.

5'RACE template switching produced TCR cDNA carrying a universal primer site and UMIs. TCRdb reanalysed the 5' RACE reads using MiXCR and keeps one entry per CDR3 protein. The data hold over 300,000 distinct CDR3 sequences, with about 4% observed a single time. Study-level findings and limits: Clones that expanded after primary vaccination mostly reappeared after the booster (roughly 96% CD4, 80% to 90% CD8). A small proportion of clonotypes was detected in both the CD4 and CD8 compartments.

About this clonotype: The antigen is undetermined.

V was pared by 0 bases and J by 8 bases, with 9 bases of the junction left unmatched. Germline loops: CDR1 SGHRS, CDR2 YFSETQ. This CDR3 region has 16 residues. Specimen: PBMCs, collected 5 days after the yellow fever booster vaccination. The TCR comes from a man between 18 and 35 years old who received the YFV17D yellow fever vaccine. The chain recombines TRBV5-1 with TRBJ2-1; 9 bases fit TRBD1. CDR3 nucleotide sequence: TGCGCCAGCAGCTTGGAAGCGGACAGGGGAATACATGAGCAGTTCTTC. Translated: CASSLEADRGIHEQFF.